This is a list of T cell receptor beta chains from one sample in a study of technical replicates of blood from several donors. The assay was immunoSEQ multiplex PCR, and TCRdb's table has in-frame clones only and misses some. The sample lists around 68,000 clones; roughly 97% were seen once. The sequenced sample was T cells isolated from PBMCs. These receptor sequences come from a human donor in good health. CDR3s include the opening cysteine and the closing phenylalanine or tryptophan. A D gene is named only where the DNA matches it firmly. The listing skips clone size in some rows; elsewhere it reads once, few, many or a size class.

CDR3 protein: CASSNPGDTEAFF; CDR3 DNA: TGTGCCAGCAGTAACCCCGGAGACACTGAAGCTTTCTTT; V gene: TRBV2; clone size: -; J gene: TRBJ1-1; CDR3 length: 13; D gene: -
CDR3 protein: CASSLSSDGRNGGYEQYF; CDR3 DNA: TGTGCCAGCAGCTTAAGCTCGGACGGGAGAAACGGAGGCTACGAGCAGTACTTC; V gene: TRBV7-8; clone size: -; J gene: TRBJ2-7; CDR3 length: 18; D gene: -
CDR3 protein: CASSPGTGRDAAFNYGYTF; CDR3 DNA: TGTGCCAGCAGCCCCGGGACAGGGAGAGATGCTGCTTTTAACTATGGCTACACCTTC; V gene: TRBV7-9; clone size: -; J gene: TRBJ1-2; CDR3 length: 19; D gene: TRBD1
CDR3 protein: CASSVFETSTAIF; CDR3 DNA: TGTGCCAGCAGTGTCTTCGAGACTAGCACCGCTATCTTC; V gene: TRBV2; clone size: -; J gene: TRBJ2-1; CDR3 length: 13; D gene: TRBD2
CDR3 protein: CASNTSVGNEQFF; CDR3 DNA: TGTGCCAGCAACACTAGCGTAGGCAATGAGCAGTTCTTC; V gene: TRBV11-3; clone size: -; J gene: TRBJ2-1; CDR3 length: 13; D gene: TRBD2
CDR3 protein: CASSYRANQPQHF; CDR3 DNA: TGTGCCAGCAGCTACAGGGCCAATCAGCCCCAGCATTTT; V gene: TRBV7-2; clone size: -; J gene: TRBJ1-5; CDR3 length: 13; D gene: -
CDR3 protein: CASSSPSGSWTDTQYF; CDR3 DNA: TGTGCCAGCAGTTCGCCCAGCGGGAGTTGGACAGATACGCAGTATTTT; V gene: TRBV6-5; clone size: -; J gene: TRBJ2-3; CDR3 length: 16; D gene: TRBD2
CDR3 protein: CASSGTSMYEQFF; CDR3 DNA: TGTGCCAGCAGCGGGACTAGTATGTATGAGCAGTTCTTC; V gene: TRBV9; clone size: -; J gene: TRBJ2-1; CDR3 length: 13; D gene: TRBD2
CDR3 protein: CASTRGTDNQPQHF; CDR3 DNA: TGTGCCAGTACCCGCGGGACAGATAATCAGCCCCAGCATTTT; V gene: TRBV19; clone size: -; J gene: TRBJ1-5; CDR3 length: 14; D gene: TRBD1
CDR3 protein: CASSLLSSGYNEQFF; CDR3 DNA: TGTGCCAGCAGCTTGTTGAGTTCGGGATACAATGAGCAGTTCTTC; V gene: TRBV28; clone size: -; J gene: TRBJ2-1; CDR3 length: 15; D gene: -
CDR3 protein: CASSQVAGGSRRYNEQFF; CDR3 DNA: TGCGCCAGCAGCCAAGTAGCGGGAGGCTCCCGTCGCTACAATGAGCAGTTCTTC; V gene: TRBV4-3; clone size: -; J gene: TRBJ2-1; CDR3 length: 18; D gene: TRBD2
CDR3 protein: CASSQVKGTGGYEQYF; CDR3 DNA: TGCGCCAGCAGCCAAGTCAAAGGGACAGGAGGCTACGAGCAGTACTTC; V gene: TRBV4-1; clone size: -; J gene: TRBJ2-7; CDR3 length: 16; D gene: TRBD1
CDR3 protein: CAWRGDRDQPQHF; CDR3 DNA: TGTGCCTGGAGGGGGGACAGGGATCAGCCCCAGCATTTT; V gene: TRBV30; clone size: -; J gene: TRBJ1-5; CDR3 length: 13; D gene: TRBD1
CDR3 protein: CASSEVQGNTEAFF; CDR3 DNA: TGTGCCAGCAGTGAAGTACAGGGGAACACTGAAGCTTTCTTT; V gene: TRBV6-1; clone size: -; J gene: TRBJ1-1; CDR3 length: 14; D gene: -
CDR3 protein: CASSLGDKTSTDTQYF; CDR3 DNA: TGCGCCAGCAGCTTGGGGGACAAGACTAGCACAGATACGCAGTATTTT; V gene: TRBV5-1; clone size: -; J gene: TRBJ2-3; CDR3 length: 16; D gene: -
CDR3 protein: CASSVAGQGSLVAELFF; CDR3 DNA: TGTGCCAGCAGCGTTGCAGGTCAGGGGAGTTTGGTGGCCGAGCTGTTTTTT; V gene: TRBV9; clone size: -; J gene: TRBJ2-2; CDR3 length: 17; D gene: -
CDR3 protein: CASSRLQGGDTGELFF; CDR3 DNA: TGCGCCAGCAGCCGACTTCAGGGCGGTGACACCGGGGAGCTGTTTTTT; V gene: TRBV4-3; clone size: -; J gene: TRBJ2-2; CDR3 length: 16; D gene: -
CDR3 protein: CASRQWGRGNGYTF; CDR3 DNA: TGTGCCAGCAGGCAATGGGGCAGGGGGAACGGCTACACCTTC; V gene: TRBV6-1; clone size: -; J gene: TRBJ1-2; CDR3 length: 14; D gene: TRBD1
CDR3 protein: CASSMGLAGIYEQYF; CDR3 DNA: TGTGCCAGTAGTATGGGACTAGCGGGAATTTACGAGCAGTACTTC; V gene: TRBV19; clone size: -; J gene: TRBJ2-7; CDR3 length: 15; D gene: TRBD2
CDR3 protein: CASSWTYTGELFF; CDR3 DNA: TGTGCCAGCAGCTGGACTTATACCGGGGAGCTGTTTTTT; V gene: TRBV7-3; clone size: once; J gene: TRBJ2-2; CDR3 length: 13; D gene: -
CDR3 protein: CASSELDRAGETQYF; CDR3 DNA: TGTGCCAGCAGTGAACTTGACAGGGCCGGGGAGACCCAGTACTTC; V gene: TRBV25-1; clone size: -; J gene: TRBJ2-5; CDR3 length: 15; D gene: TRBD1
CDR3 protein: CASSLKGLREVGETQYF; CDR3 DNA: TGCGCCAGCAGCCTAAAGGGATTGCGGGAGGTTGGAGAGACCCAGTACTTC; V gene: TRBV4-1; clone size: once; J gene: TRBJ2-5; CDR3 length: 17; D gene: TRBD2
CDR3 protein: CASGGLAGLTGELFF; CDR3 DNA: TGTGCCAGCGGGGGACTAGCGGGTCTCACCGGGGAGCTGTTTTTT; V gene: TRBV9; clone size: -; J gene: TRBJ2-2; CDR3 length: 15; D gene: TRBD2
CDR3 protein: CASRRNRRAGDVNEQFF; CDR3 DNA: TGTGCCAGCAGGAGGAACAGACGAGCGGGAGATGTCAATGAGCAGTTCTTC; V gene: TRBV21-1; clone size: -; J gene: TRBJ2-1; CDR3 length: 17; D gene: -
CDR3 protein: CASSPGVYEQYF; CDR3 DNA: TGTGCCAGCAGCCCCGGAGTTTACGAGCAGTACTTC; V gene: TRBV14; clone size: -; J gene: TRBJ2-7; CDR3 length: 12; D gene: -